What follows are 30 T cell receptor beta chains derived from one specimen sequenced in a study of identical twins. TCRdb redid the calling of the 5' RACE reads with MiXCR, one entry per CDR3 protein. Seen here are 450,000 to 650,000 distinct CDR3 sequences, 7.5% to 10% observed once, and the top ten hold around 3%. These data were also reused for a study on yellow fever vaccine responses in identical twins.

The sequencing sample was made of PBMCs. Every receptor here comes from a woman aged 18 to 35 in good health.

This clonotype turned up a few times. The chain joins TRBV18 to TRBJ1-2; no firm D call. The CDR3 covers 15 residues. Trimming cost V 1 base and J 4 bases, with 13 bases left between them. Germline loops: CDR1 KGHSH, CDR2 LQKENI. Written as DNA, the CDR3 is TGTGCCAGCTCACCACAAGCAGACACCACCTATGGCTACACCTTC. Amino acid sequence: CASSPQADTTYGYTF.

This chain links TRBV7-2 with TRBJ2-7; either TRBD1 or TRBD2 may supply D (5 bases each). This CDR3 region has 15 residues. V lost 1 base to trimming and J lost 6 bases, with 16 bases between them. Per germline, CDR1 SGHTA and CDR2 FQGNSA. The CDR3 DNA follows: TGTGCCAGCAGCTTAGTTGGGGACGGATGGGGCGAGCAGTACTTC. The encoded protein is CASSLVGDGWGEQYF. Using reference TRBV7-2 and TRBJ2-7 for the parts outside the CDR3, the full variable domain is GAGVSQSPSNKVTEKGKDVELRCDPISGHTALYWYRQSLGQGLEFLIYFQGNSAPDKSGLPSDRFSAERTGGSVSTLTIQRTQQEDSAVYLCASSLVGDGWGEQYFGPGTRLTVT.

The chain combines TRBV6-2 or TRBV6-3 with TRBJ1-5; TRBD1 matches 7 bases. The CDR3 runs to 15 residues. Germline lookup yields CDR1 MNHEY and CDR2 SVGEGT. With 5 bases clipped from V and 11 bases from J, the junction kept 15 bases outside the gene matches. The CDR3 loop reads CASSEGQASRGTQHF. DNA for the CDR3: TGTGCCAGCAGTGAAGGACAGGCCTCCCGGGGGACCCAGCATTTT.

V usage is TRBV5-6 and J usage is TRBJ1-5; D gene uncertain. The CDR3 consists of 16 residues. Trimming cost V 4 bases and J 0 bases, with 14 bases left between them. Germline V lookup: CDR1 SGHDT, CDR2 YYEEEE. The CDR3 DNA reads as TGTGCCAGCAGCGCTAAGACGGCCGCTAGCAATCAGCCCCAGCATTTT. Its protein is CASSAKTAASNQPQHF.

There are a few counts of this clonotype. The chain joins TRBV15 to TRBJ2-1, with D tentatively TRBD1 (7 bases). The CDR3 has 14 amino acids. With 5 bases removed from V and 4 bases from J, the gap between germline ends came to 12 bases. The germline V gene encodes CDR1 LNHNV and CDR2 YYDKDF (reference sequence). CDR3 coding DNA: TGTGCCACCAGCGGGGCAGGGGGGTACAATGAGCAGTTCTTC. It specifies CATSGAGGYNEQFF. The full variable domain, completed using reference TRBV15 and TRBJ2-1, is DAMVIQNPRYQVTQFGKPVTLSCSQTLNHNVMYWYQQKSSQAPKLLFHYYDKDFNNEADTPDNFQSRRPNTSFCFLDIRSPGLGDTAMYLCATSGAGGYNEQFFGPGTRLTVL.

The rearrangement links TRBV7-8 to TRBJ1-2; tentatively, D is TRBD1 (5 bases). The CDR3 has 14 amino acids. V dropped 3 bases and J dropped 10 bases, with 18 bases sitting between them. Germline V CDR1 and CDR2: SGHVS, FQNEAQ. CDR3 nucleotides: TGTGCCAGCAGCTTGGTGGGAGTAGGGGAGGACTACACCTTC. It specifies CASSLVGVGEDYTF.

This clonotype was seen repeatedly, ten times or more. The V and J genes are TRBV5-1 and TRBJ2-3; TRBD1 might be the D (5 bases). Germline V gives CDR1 SGHRS, CDR2 YFSETQ. The CDR3 consists of 14 residues. With 5 bases removed from V and 5 bases from J, the gap between germline ends came to 15 bases. DNA for the CDR3: TGCGCCAGCAGTCGACAGATCCCCCAAGATACGCAGTATTTT. Residues: CASSRQIPQDTQYF.

The chain has TRBV24-1 and TRBJ2-4; D perhaps matches TRBD2 (6 bases). Trimming removed 4 bases from V and 3 bases from J, with 15 bases in between. CDR1 is KGHDR, CDR2 SFDVKD, per germline. This CDR3 spans 16 amino acids. In DNA, the CDR3 is TGTGCCACCAGTGACCCAACGGGGGAAGGCAAAAACATTCAGTACTTC. Its protein product is CATSDPTGEGKNIQYF.

This clonotype showed up just a few times. This chain connects TRBV6-1 to TRBJ2-7; 9 bases match TRBD2. Trimming cost V 5 bases and J 4 bases; bases outside gene matches: 9. CDR1 is MNHNS, CDR2 SASEGT, per germline. The CDR3 covers 15 residues. Here the CDR3 reads CASSILEAGGYEQYF. DNA of the CDR3: TGTGCCAGCAGTATCCTTGAGGCGGGGGGGTACGAGCAGTACTTC.

This clonotype turned up a few times. This chain connects TRBV15 to TRBJ1-1; D not certain. Per the germline V gene, CDR1 is LNHNV and CDR2 is YYDKDF (reference sequence). The CDR3 contains 12 residues. V gave up 0 bases and J gave up 8 bases, with 7 bases separating them. CDR3 coding DNA: TGTGCCACCAGCAGAGATTACGCAGAAGCTTTCTTT. Protein product: CATSRDYAEAFF.

Regarding this clonotype: One base away lies a much larger clone, so this may be a sequencing read error. This chain links TRBV20-1 with TRBJ2-1; D is perhaps TRBD2 (6 bases). Per the germline V gene, CDR1 is DFQATT and CDR2 is SNEGSKA (reference sequence). Deletions cut 1 base from V and 2 bases from J, with 9 bases between. The CDR3 consists of 14 residues. CDR3 sequence (DNA): TGCAGTGCTAGAGTGGAGGGGCCCTACAATGAGCAGTTCTTC. This codes for CSARVEGPYNEQFF.

The chain links TRBV11-1 to TRBJ1-1, with D possibly being TRBD1 (5 bases). The CDR3 has 17 amino acids. Germline V gene data show CDR1 as SGHAT and CDR2 as FQDESV (reference sequence). Trimming shortened V by 1 base and J by 1 base, and 16 bases separated the two germline ends. Here the CDR3 reads CASSLVPGGVTNTEAFF. DNA of the CDR3: TGTGCCAGCAGCTTAGTCCCCGGGGGGGTTACGAACACTGAAGCTTTCTTT.

This clonotype was detected ten times or more. This chain connects TRBV15 to TRBJ2-4; D not resolved. Germline lookup yields CDR1 LNHNV and CDR2 YYDKDF (reference sequence). V lost 1 base, J lost 9 bases, and 10 bases lay in between. The CDR3 has 13 residues. CDR3 sequence: CATSRGGSGIQYF. The DNA for the CDR3 is TGTGCCACCAGCAGAGGCGGTTCTGGCATTCAGTACTTC. The full variable domain, its missing parts supplied by reference TRBV15 and TRBJ2-4, is DAMVIQNPRYQVTQFGKPVTLSCSQTLNHNVMYWYQQKSSQAPKLLFHYYDKDFNNEADTPDNFQSRRPNTSFCFLDIRSPGLGDTAMYLCATSRGGSGIQYFGAGTRLSVL.

The J gene is TRBJ1-2, the V gene TRBV20-1; D gene ambiguous. V was cut by 2 bases and J by 6 bases, with 13 bases left in between. There are 13 residues in the CDR3. Germline CDR1 and CDR2: DFQATT and SNEGSKA (reference sequence). This chain's CDR3 is CSARSSFPDGYTF. The CDR3, as DNA: TGCAGTGCTAGATCGTCCTTCCCAGATGGCTACACCTTC.

This clonotype was detected a few times. CDR3 coding DNA: TGTGCCAGCAGGCCGGGACTAGCTCCCACAGATACGCAGTATTTT. It specifies CASRPGLAPTDTQYF. The chain combines TRBV2 with TRBJ2-3; TRBD2 matches 9 bases. Germline values: CDR1 SNHLY, CDR2 FYNNEI. The CDR3 has 15 residues. V shed 6 bases, J shed 2 bases, and the junction held 6 bases outside the gene matches.

J is TRBJ2-2 and V is TRBV20-1; D is undetermined. V was trimmed by 5 bases and J by 1 base, leaving 11 bases between them. Germline V gene data show CDR1 as DFQATT and CDR2 as SNEGSKA (reference sequence). The CDR3 loop spans 14 amino acids. DNA for the CDR3: TGCAGTGCTCCTGGTGCGGAGAACACCGGGGAGCTGTTTTTT. As protein: CSAPGAENTGELFF.

The table lists this clonotype with a few counts. The chain is built from TRBV4-3 and TRBJ1-4; 7 bases are shared with TRBD1. From germline, CDR1 is LGHNA and CDR2 YSLEER. J was trimmed by 8 bases and V by 4 bases; bases with no gene match: 7. The CDR3 has 14 residues. This chain's CDR3 is CASSRIGTAEKLFF. The DNA for the CDR3 is TGCGCCAGCAGCCGAATCGGGACAGCCGAAAAACTGTTTTTT.

This rearrangement joins TRBV5-6 to TRBJ2-3; no reliable D call. This CDR3 comprises 15 residues. Germline CDR1 reads SGHDT; CDR2 reads YYEEEE. V lost 2 bases and J 2 bases, leaving 12 bases between the germline ends. This CDR3 is CASSFVRVPTDTQYF. CDR3 coding DNA: TGTGCCAGCAGCTTCGTACGGGTACCCACAGATACGCAGTATTTT.

The sample holds many counts of this clonotype. The chain has TRBV10-3 and TRBJ2-1; TRBD2 agrees at 8 bases. V shed 6 bases and J 9 bases; nucleotides not matched to a gene: 1. CDR1 and CDR2 (germline): ENHRY, SYGVKD. This CDR3 spans 11 amino acids. The CDR3 nucleotides are TGTGCCATCAGCGCGGGAGGTGAGCAGTTCTTC. This sequence encodes CAISAGGEQFF.

The sample holds a few counts of this clonotype. The chain links TRBV11-3 to TRBJ2-3, with 8 bases that match TRBD1. Unmatched junction bases numbered 3, after V lost 4 bases and J lost 0 bases. Per the germline V gene, CDR1 is SGHNT and CDR2 is YENEEA. The CDR3 has 15 amino acids. This CDR3 reads CASSSTGGSTDTQYF. Written as DNA, the CDR3 is TGTGCCAGCAGCTCCACAGGGGGTAGCACAGATACGCAGTATTTT.

This clonotype was found many times. The chain links TRBV29-1 to TRBJ2-2; possibly TRBD1 or TRBD2 for D (5 bases each). CDR3 length: 13 amino acids. CDR1 SQVTM and CDR2 ANQGSEA come from the germline V gene. Deletions cut 4 bases from V and 5 bases from J, with 11 bases between. The CDR3 region is CSVVVWGTGELFF. DNA for the CDR3: TGCAGCGTTGTAGTGTGGGGGACCGGGGAGCTGTTTTTT.

This clonotype was seen only a few times. This chain uses TRBV25-1 with TRBJ2-7, with 10 nucleotides matching TRBD1. CDR3 length: 17 residues. CDR1 is MGHDK, CDR2 SYGVNS, per germline. V lost 5 bases and J lost 0; bases outside the gene matches: 10. CDR3 protein: CASSQGTGVFSSYEQYF. As DNA, the CDR3 is TGTGCCAGCAGTCAAGGGACAGGGGTTTTTAGCTCCTACGAGCAGTACTTC.

This clonotype came up a few times. The CDR3 spells CASSLANSLEQYF. The CDR3 nucleotides are TGCGCCAGCAGCCTCGCCAACTCGTTGGAGCAGTACTTC. The chain employs TRBV4-1 and TRBJ2-7, with D hard to call. CDR1 is MGHRA, CDR2 YSYEKL, per germline. The CDR3 loop spans 13 amino acids. Trimming pared 4 bases from V and 7 bases from J, leaving 14 bases between.

There are many counts of this clonotype. V is TRBV30 and J is TRBJ1-5; tentative D call: TRBD1 (5 bases). Germline V gene sequence: CDR1 GTSNPN, CDR2 SVGIG (reference sequence). CDR3 size: 13 residues. V was shortened by 2 bases and J by 4 bases, with 9 bases between the two germline ends. The DNA of the CDR3 is TGTGCCTGGAGTCCAGGGACGAATCAGCCCCAGCATTTT. It yields the protein CAWSPGTNQPQHF.

Comments on this clonotype: One end of the junction is discordant with germline, which a read error may explain. The chain employs TRBV12-3 or TRBV12-4 and TRBJ1-2; no firm D call. The CDR3 is 11 amino acids. CDR3 bases: TGTGCCAGCAGGTTAGGCTATGGCTACACCTTC. Translated, it gives CASRLGYGYTF.

This clonotype was counted ten times or more. V is TRBV12-3 or TRBV12-4 and J is TRBJ2-1; D unresolved. This CDR3 contains 12 residues. Trimming shortened V by 7 bases and J by 2 bases, and 6 bases separated the two germline ends. The CDR3 region is CASTQTYNEQFF. CDR3 DNA sequence: TGTGCCAGCACCCAAACCTACAATGAGCAGTTCTTC.

This clonotype was counted a few times. The chain's CDR3 is CASSPDRGLSGLFF. In DNA form, the CDR3 reads TGTGCCAGCAGTCCGGACAGAGGGCTGAGCGGGCTGTTTTTT. The V and J genes are TRBV6-1 and TRBJ2-2, with D perhaps TRBD1 (6 bases). Germline values: CDR1 MNHNS, CDR2 SASEGT. The CDR3 extends over 14 amino acids. Trimming took 5 bases from V and 13 from J, leaving 20 bases between them.

This clonotype has a count of ten or more. The J gene is TRBJ2-3, the V gene TRBV6-1, with TRBD1 as a possible D gene (6 bases). This CDR3 comprises 15 residues. Germline loops: CDR1 MNHNS, CDR2 SASEGT. V lost 11 bases to trimming and J lost 3 bases, with 21 bases between them. The CDR3 bases are TGTGCCGGTCAGATGGGGCAGGGGAGAACAGATACGCAGTATTTT. It specifies CAGQMGQGRTDTQYF.

This clonotype has at least ten counts. The chain has TRBV5-1 and TRBJ1-1; D is undetermined. Trimming removed 1 base from V and 4 bases from J, with 8 bases in between. This CDR3 comprises 13 residues. CDR1 and CDR2 (germline): SGHRS, YFSETQ. CDR3 protein: CASSLREGTEAFF. CDR3 DNA: TGCGCCAGCAGCTTGCGGGAGGGCACTGAAGCTTTCTTT. Together with reference TRBV5-1 and TRBJ1-1, the CDR3 gives the full variable domain: KAGVTQTPRYLIKTRGQQVTLSCSPISGHRSVSWYQQTPGQGLQFLFEYFSETQRNKGNFPGRFSGRQFSNSRSEMNVSTLELGDSALYLCASSLREGTEAFFGQGTRLTVV.

The V and J genes are TRBV25-1 and TRBJ1-4; the D gene is possibly TRBD1 (5 bases). This CDR3 is 22 amino acids long. Germline CDR1 is MGHDK and CDR2 is SYGVNS. V was pared by 7 bases and J by 0 bases, with 33 bases between. Written as DNA, the CDR3 is TGTGCCAGCAACCCACAGCGTGGAAAGGCCCGACAGAGACAAACAACTAATGAAAAACTGTTTTTT. This sequence encodes CASNPQRGKARQRQTTNEKLFF.